The 9 T cell receptor beta chains in this list originate from one sample, sequenced in a study of T cell responses to AZD1222 COVID-19 vaccine. Some clones are missing from TCRdb's copy, which holds only in-frame ones; the method was immunoSEQ multiplex PCR. The table has about 120,000 clones, approximately 90% seen once; the top ten hold around 7.8%. The input for sequencing was peripheral blood, taken on day 0 of AZD1222 vaccination. The receptors stem from an adult in good health.

This clone was counted once. The chain employs TRBV15 and TRBJ2-4; 10 positions agree with TRBD1. The J segment lost 0 bases and the V segment lost 0 bases, leaving 2 bases of the junction unmatched. The CDR3 is made up of 17 amino acids. CDR1 and CDR2 (germline): LNHNV, YYDKDF (reference sequence). The CDR3 bases are TGTGCCACCAGCAGAGATGGGACAGGGGTAGCCAAAAACATTCAGTACTTC. It codes for CATSRDGTGVAKNIQYF.

The chain recombines TRBV7-3 with TRBJ2-1; D might be TRBD2 (5 bases). The CDR3 loop spans 15 amino acids. Trimming stripped 1 base from V and 6 bases from J, with 13 bases between. The germline CDR1 and CDR2 sequences are SGHTA and FQGTGA. The CDR3 DNA sequence: TGTGCCAGCAGCTTAAATCCGGGAATGGGCAATGAGCAGTTCTTC. Its protein is CASSLNPGMGNEQFF.

The V and J genes are TRBV19 and TRBJ1-5, with 10 bases identical to TRBD1. Germline V lookup: CDR1 LNHDA, CDR2 SQIVND (reference sequence). This CDR3 is 16 amino acids long. J lost 1 base, V lost 7 bases, and 7 bases had no gene match. This CDR3 is CASTWDRGGSNQPQHF. The CDR3 DNA sequence: TGTGCCAGTACCTGGGACAGGGGAGGCAGCAATCAGCCCCAGCATTTT.

V and J are TRBV15 and TRBJ2-1; 10 bases are shared with TRBD2. The CDR3 totals 17 residues. V dropped 1 base and J dropped 8; count of bases not matched to a gene: 11. Germline V gives CDR1 LNHNV, CDR2 YYDKDF (reference sequence). DNA of the CDR3: TGTGCCACCAGCAGAGTGGTAGGCCTAGCGGGAGTGGATGAGCAGTTCTTC. Its protein is CATSRVVGLAGVDEQFF.

With respect to this clone: The same CDR3 can be traced to other DNA sequences in this sample. This sequence joins TRBV7-8 and TRBJ1-4, with D hard to call. V lost 1 base and J lost 7, with 7 bases in between. There are 13 residues in the CDR3. Germline-derived CDR1 and CDR2 are SGHVS and FQNEAQ. This chain's CDR3 is CASSLGGGEKLFF. Written as DNA, the CDR3 is TGTGCCAGCAGCTTAGGCGGAGGTGAAAAACTGTTTTTT.

The V gene is TRBV4-1, the J gene TRBJ2-3, with unresolved D. The CDR3 totals 16 residues. The germline V gene encodes CDR1 MGHRA and CDR2 YSYEKL. The V end lost 4 bases, the J end lost 0 bases, and 14 bases lay between the germline ends. CDR3 region: CASSPLVGVSTDTQYF. In DNA form, the CDR3 reads TGCGCCAGCAGCCCTCTTGTAGGAGTTAGCACAGATACGCAGTATTTT.

The rearrangement links TRBV28 to TRBJ2-2; a possible D gene is TRBD2 (5 bases). V shed 6 bases and J shed 8 bases, with 10 bases lying between them. CDR1 is MDHEN and CDR2 is SYDVKM in the germline V gene. The length of the CDR3 is 12 residues. CDR3 sequence (DNA): TGTGCCAGCAGGGGAGCTTGGGGGGAGCTGTTTTTT. Translating gives CASRGAWGELFF.

The chain uses TRBV5-6 and TRBJ1-2; no definite D call. The germline V gene has CDR1 SGHDT and CDR2 YYEEEE. CDR3 length equals 14 residues. V was cut by 3 bases and J by 7 bases, with 16 bases left in between. CDR3 in DNA: TGTGCCAGCAGCTGGTGGCGTCAGCAGTTTGGCTACACCTTC. It specifies CASSWWRQQFGYTF.

This clone was seen only once. CDR3 amino acids: CASSQGGVGNIQYF. The CDR3 nucleotides are TGTGCCAGCAGCCAAGGCGGGGTCGGGAACATTCAGTACTTC. This chain joins TRBV14 and TRBJ2-4; tentatively, D is TRBD2 (6 bases). Between the trimmed V and J ends, which lost 1 base and 7 bases, there was a span of 11 bases. The CDR3 length is 14 residues. CDR1 is SGHDN, CDR2 FVKESK, per germline.